Below, 17 T cell receptor beta chains from the same sample are listed, as sequenced in a study of Ad26.COV2.S vaccination and SARS-CoV-2 variants. Treatment in this sample: 19 received Ad26.COV2.S at low or high dose, single or two shots; about 5 received placebo; per-sample allocation not given. It was on day 63 after the first vaccine or placebo injection that samples were taken. The data were produced by immunoSEQ multiplex PCR, yet TCRdb's version contains in-frame clones alone and is incomplete. The table lists hundreds of thousands of clones, approximately 92% of them singletons, with around 2.6% in the top ten. Material: peripheral blood, obtained in a trial of Ad26.COV2.S vaccine versus placebo. Every receptor here comes from a person aged 18-65 years who received the Ad26.COV2.S COVID-19 vaccine or a placebo.

This clone was found once. The chain combines TRBV5-6 with TRBJ1-6; D remains ambiguous. The CDR3 runs to 15 residues. Germline CDR1 and CDR2: SGHDT and YYEEEE. With 2 bases removed from V and 6 bases from J, the gap between germline ends came to 12 bases. The CDR3 spells CASSFWTVVNSPLHF. CDR3 DNA: TGTGCCAGCAGCTTCTGGACGGTCGTTAATTCACCCCTCCACTTT.

This clone has just one count. V gene TRBV20-1 combines with J gene TRBJ2-3; D is possibly TRBD2 (6 bases). The germline V and J ends were trimmed by 3 bases and 8 bases, with 9 bases remaining between them. CDR1 and CDR2 (germline): DFQATT, SNEGSKA (reference sequence). The CDR3 sequence is 11 residues long. The CDR3 spells CSASKEGTQYF. The CDR3, as DNA: TGCAGTGCTAGTAAGGAGGGTACGCAGTATTTT.

The chain is built from TRBV19 and TRBJ2-5; 7 positions agree with TRBD2. After removal of 6 bases from V and 5 bases from J, the junction contained 9 bases not matched to a gene. Germline V CDR1 and CDR2: LNHDA, SQIVND (reference sequence). CDR3 length: 14 residues. The CDR3 sequence is CASRGRDGAETQYF. The DNA for the CDR3 is TGTGCCAGTAGGGGGAGGGATGGGGCTGAGACCCAGTACTTC. The full variable domain, with the rest looked up from reference TRBV19 and TRBJ2-5, is DGGITQSPKYLFRKEGQNVTLSCEQNLNHDAMYWYRQDPGQGLRLIYYSQIVNDFQKGDIAEGYSVSREKKESFPLTVTSAQKNPTAFYLCASRGRDGAETQYFGPGTRLLVL.

The chain carries TRBV4-3 and TRBJ2-5; D might be TRBD1 (6 bases). The V gene's germline CDR1 is LGHNA and CDR2 YSLEER. The CDR3 has 15 residues. V lost 1 base and J lost 9, with 18 bases in between. As DNA, the CDR3 is TGCGCCAGCAGCCAAGGGCCCAAAGGGGGTAAGGCCCAGTACTTC. The encoded protein is CASSQGPKGGKAQYF.

This CDR3 reads CASTPLGSADYEQYF. CDR3 in DNA: TGTGCCAGCACCCCTCTAGGGTCAGCGGACTACGAGCAGTACTTC. The V gene is TRBV6-2 or TRBV6-3, the J gene TRBJ2-7; tentatively, D is TRBD2 (5 bases). Per the germline V gene, CDR1 is MNHEY and CDR2 is SVGEGT. The CDR3 has 15 amino acids. Trimming removed 7 bases from V and 3 bases from J, with 19 bases in between.

V gene TRBV5-4 combines with J gene TRBJ2-7; D ambiguous. This CDR3 spans 13 amino acids. V dropped 2 bases and J dropped 0 bases, with 6 bases sitting between them. Germline V gives CDR1 SGHNT, CDR2 YYREEE (reference sequence). DNA for the CDR3: TGTGCCAGCAGCTTTCAGCTCTCCTACGAGCAGTACTTC. This codes for CASSFQLSYEQYF.

The rearrangement links TRBV5-1 to TRBJ1-3, with D hard to call. This CDR3 contains 11 residues. Germline V lookup: CDR1 SGHRS, CDR2 YFSETQ. Trimming took off 2 bases at V and 7 bases at J, with 4 bases between the two ends. Here the CDR3 DNA reads TGCGCCAGCAGCTTCCGGAACACCATATATTTT. This translates into CASSFRNTIYF.

This chain links TRBV4-2 with TRBJ1-2; D unresolved. CDR3 size: 16 residues. Trimming removed 1 base from V and 0 bases from J, with 12 bases in between. Germline loops: CDR1 LGHNA, CDR2 YNFKEQ. The CDR3 reads CASSQVGGPTNYGYTF. The CDR3 DNA reads as TGTGCCAGCAGCCAAGTCGGCGGGCCAACTAACTATGGCTACACCTTC.

This rearrangement joins TRBV21-1 to TRBJ1-4. TRBV21-1 is marked as a pseudogene. The CDR3 runs 15 residues. The CDR3 DNA reads TGTGCCAGCAGCACCCAGGGCGGGGGCGGTGAAAAACTGTTTTTT. Its protein is CASSTQGGGGEKLFF.

The chain recombines TRBV28 with TRBJ1-4; D unresolved. Germline V gene data show CDR1 as MDHEN and CDR2 as SYDVKM. Trimming left V 8 bases short and J 2 bases short, with 9 bases between. The CDR3 length is 13 residues. The CDR3 DNA reads as TGTGCCAGCCGGGCGGGGACTAATGAAAAACTGTTTTTT. Protein: CASRAGTNEKLFF.

The rearrangement joins TRBV9 to TRBJ1-3, with a possible D match to TRBD1 (5 bases). V lost 0 bases and J lost 0, with 10 bases in between. The CDR3 runs 16 residues. Germline values: CDR1 SGDLS, CDR2 YYNGEE. The CDR3 protein is CASSVGTSSSGNTIYF. In nucleotides, the CDR3 is TGTGCCAGCAGCGTAGGGACATCCAGCTCTGGAAACACCATATATTTT.

As regards this clone: Different DNA sequences within this sample yield the same CDR3. This chain joins TRBV11-3 and TRBJ2-1; a possible D gene is TRBD2 (5 bases). The length of the CDR3 is 14 residues. Trimming took off 1 base at V and 4 bases at J, with 8 bases between the two ends. Germline loops: CDR1 SGHNT, CDR2 YENEEA. The CDR3 nucleotides read TGTGCCAGCAGCTTAGTCGGCGGGTACAATGAGCAGTTCTTC. This gives the protein CASSLVGGYNEQFF.

The chain has TRBV5-8 and TRBJ2-5, with 9 bases that match TRBD1. J gave up 5 bases and V 4 bases, and 6 bases lay outside the gene matches. CDR3 length: 14 amino acids. Germline-derived CDR1 and CDR2 are SGHTS and YDEGEE. The CDR3 sequence is CASSQTGGVETQYF. For the CDR3, the DNA is TGTGCCAGCAGCCAAACAGGGGGCGTCGAGACCCAGTACTTC.

V usage is TRBV4-3 and J usage is TRBJ2-7; 7 nucleotides match TRBD1. With V trimmed by 2 bases and J by 2 bases, 3 bases remained unmatched. CDR1 and CDR2 (germline): LGHNA, YSLEER. CDR3 length equals 14 residues. The CDR3 DNA sequence: TGCGCCAGCAGCCAAAACAGGGGAACCTACGAGCAGTACTTC. Translated, it gives CASSQNRGTYEQYF.

With regard to this clone: Different DNA sequences within this sample yield the same CDR3. This chain connects TRBV24-1 to TRBJ1-5; D gene uncertain. Germline V CDR1 and CDR2: KGHDR, SFDVKD. Deletions cut 3 bases from V and 4 bases from J, with 3 bases between. The CDR3 totals 12 residues. The DNA of the CDR3 is TGTGCCACCAGTGATCAAAATCAGCCCCAGCATTTT. Encoded protein: CATSDQNQPQHF.

V usage is TRBV9 and J usage is TRBJ2-2, with 7 bases identical to TRBD2. The V and J ends lost 6 bases and 5 bases, in that order; junction bases with no gene match: 16. Germline CDR1 SGDLS, CDR2 YYNGEE. The CDR3 totals 17 residues. CDR3 amino acids: CASTRRRAGEGTGELFF. The CDR3, as DNA: TGTGCCAGCACCCGACGACGGGCGGGAGAAGGTACCGGGGAGCTGTTTTTT. Looking up the rest from reference TRBV9 and TRBJ2-2 gives the full variable domain: DSGVTQTPKHLITATGQRVTLRCSPRSGDLSVYWYQQSLDQGLQFLIQYYNGEERAKGNILERFSAQQFPDLHSELNLSSLELGDSALYFCASTRRRAGEGTGELFFGEGSRLTVL.

This chain joins TRBV11-1 and TRBJ2-1; 11 nucleotides align to TRBD2. The CDR3 is made up of 16 amino acids. CDR1 and CDR2 from the germline V gene are SGHAT and FQDESV (reference sequence). V lost 4 bases, J lost 7 bases, and 9 bases stayed unmatched. The DNA for the CDR3 is TGTGCCAGCAGCTCCAGACTAGCGGGATCGTCGAATGAGCAGTTCTTC. This codes for CASSSRLAGSSNEQFF.